This TCR beta chain originates from a study of blood T cell repertoires in COVID-19 (dated by TCRdb to between 2020 and 2021). With regard to the full study: Collaborator samples came from the United States, Italy and Spain and covered acute and convalescent phases of COVID-19. The sample metadata nearly always contained a de-identified subject ID, COVID-19 status, age in years and sex. Where available, HLA class I and class II types were obtained from metadata supplied by the sample provider rather than from assay-based typing. Samples were obtained from the ongoing ImmuneRACE study (first 160 participants) and from 950 to 1,500 subjects provided by 6 global collaborators. The repertoires were released in a freely available public database intended as a resource for research on the immune response to SARS-CoV-2. Deeply sampled blood TCRbeta repertoires from subjects exposed to, actively infected with, or recovered from COVID-19 were included in the dataset. The prospective study material was composed of cDNA or gDNA derived from T cells, B-cell-depleted T cells, or PBMCs.

As encoded in the germline V gene, CDR1 is SQVTM while CDR2 is ANQGSEA. The cysteine opens and the phenylalanine closes a CDR3 of 12 amino acids. Only the CDR3 part of the read is kept: 36 bases, read in frame from the first base. Trimming takes 3 bases off V and 7 bases off J; junction bases not matched to a gene: 3. TCRbeta CDR3 regions were amplified from genomic DNA by means of the immunoSEQ Assay, a bias-controlled multiplex PCR. Per the source publication's procedure: Nucleated cell counts per sample were estimated from amplification of reference gene primers within the assay. To quantify the absolute abundance of each unique TCRbeta CDR3 rearrangement, sequence reads were collapsed and filtered. For each sample, productive Simpson clonality was calculated as the square root of Simpson's diversity index over productive rearrangements. This is the immuneACCESS table as TCRdb keeps it, with only in-frame sequences that have V and J called. A part of the clones is gone; compared with another copy, unresolved V genes explain less than half, and the rest is unexplained. The V and J calls and clone size are taken from that table; D and trimming were inferred from the DNA. The sample table holds around 73,000 clones, of which approximately 80% were seen once. The top ten clonotypes cover under 3% of the sample.

Broad study findings and their caveats: The amount of clinical and demographic metadata varied by source and participant and was provided uncurated.

This clone has just a few counts. Which antigen it targets is not known. No base qualities exist here, and no much larger clone lies one base off it. One collaborating source in Seattle enrolled patients while the patients were actively infected and followed the patients over time throughout the course of disease. The collaborating institutions used their own protocols to collect whole blood in K2EDTA tubes. For TCRbeta analysis, collaborators shipped samples as frozen whole blood, isolated PBMCs, or DNA extracted from either of those sample types. This sequence was found in a man between 65 and 80 years old with COVID-19, enrolled during active disease. The sequence is built from TRBV29-1 and TRBJ2-1; 7 bases in between match TRBD2. Sequencing used peripheral blood. The DNA is as follows: TGCAGCGTTGACGTCGGGGGGAATGAGCAGTTCTTC. It specifies CSVDVGGNEQFF.